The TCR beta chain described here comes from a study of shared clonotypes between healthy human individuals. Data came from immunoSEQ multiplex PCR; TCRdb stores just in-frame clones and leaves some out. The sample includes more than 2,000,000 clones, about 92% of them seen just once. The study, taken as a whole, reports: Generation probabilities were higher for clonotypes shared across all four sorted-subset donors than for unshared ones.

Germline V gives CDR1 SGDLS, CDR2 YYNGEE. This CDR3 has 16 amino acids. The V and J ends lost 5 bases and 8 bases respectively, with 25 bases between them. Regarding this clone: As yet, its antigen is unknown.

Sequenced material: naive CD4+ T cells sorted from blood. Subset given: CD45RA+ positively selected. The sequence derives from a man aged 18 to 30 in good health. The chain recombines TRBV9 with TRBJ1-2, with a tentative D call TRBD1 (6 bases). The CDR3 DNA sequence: TGTGCCAGCAGTCAGATAGGGGGGGGCACCTCCCGGGGCTACACCTTC. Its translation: CASSQIGGGTSRGYTF.